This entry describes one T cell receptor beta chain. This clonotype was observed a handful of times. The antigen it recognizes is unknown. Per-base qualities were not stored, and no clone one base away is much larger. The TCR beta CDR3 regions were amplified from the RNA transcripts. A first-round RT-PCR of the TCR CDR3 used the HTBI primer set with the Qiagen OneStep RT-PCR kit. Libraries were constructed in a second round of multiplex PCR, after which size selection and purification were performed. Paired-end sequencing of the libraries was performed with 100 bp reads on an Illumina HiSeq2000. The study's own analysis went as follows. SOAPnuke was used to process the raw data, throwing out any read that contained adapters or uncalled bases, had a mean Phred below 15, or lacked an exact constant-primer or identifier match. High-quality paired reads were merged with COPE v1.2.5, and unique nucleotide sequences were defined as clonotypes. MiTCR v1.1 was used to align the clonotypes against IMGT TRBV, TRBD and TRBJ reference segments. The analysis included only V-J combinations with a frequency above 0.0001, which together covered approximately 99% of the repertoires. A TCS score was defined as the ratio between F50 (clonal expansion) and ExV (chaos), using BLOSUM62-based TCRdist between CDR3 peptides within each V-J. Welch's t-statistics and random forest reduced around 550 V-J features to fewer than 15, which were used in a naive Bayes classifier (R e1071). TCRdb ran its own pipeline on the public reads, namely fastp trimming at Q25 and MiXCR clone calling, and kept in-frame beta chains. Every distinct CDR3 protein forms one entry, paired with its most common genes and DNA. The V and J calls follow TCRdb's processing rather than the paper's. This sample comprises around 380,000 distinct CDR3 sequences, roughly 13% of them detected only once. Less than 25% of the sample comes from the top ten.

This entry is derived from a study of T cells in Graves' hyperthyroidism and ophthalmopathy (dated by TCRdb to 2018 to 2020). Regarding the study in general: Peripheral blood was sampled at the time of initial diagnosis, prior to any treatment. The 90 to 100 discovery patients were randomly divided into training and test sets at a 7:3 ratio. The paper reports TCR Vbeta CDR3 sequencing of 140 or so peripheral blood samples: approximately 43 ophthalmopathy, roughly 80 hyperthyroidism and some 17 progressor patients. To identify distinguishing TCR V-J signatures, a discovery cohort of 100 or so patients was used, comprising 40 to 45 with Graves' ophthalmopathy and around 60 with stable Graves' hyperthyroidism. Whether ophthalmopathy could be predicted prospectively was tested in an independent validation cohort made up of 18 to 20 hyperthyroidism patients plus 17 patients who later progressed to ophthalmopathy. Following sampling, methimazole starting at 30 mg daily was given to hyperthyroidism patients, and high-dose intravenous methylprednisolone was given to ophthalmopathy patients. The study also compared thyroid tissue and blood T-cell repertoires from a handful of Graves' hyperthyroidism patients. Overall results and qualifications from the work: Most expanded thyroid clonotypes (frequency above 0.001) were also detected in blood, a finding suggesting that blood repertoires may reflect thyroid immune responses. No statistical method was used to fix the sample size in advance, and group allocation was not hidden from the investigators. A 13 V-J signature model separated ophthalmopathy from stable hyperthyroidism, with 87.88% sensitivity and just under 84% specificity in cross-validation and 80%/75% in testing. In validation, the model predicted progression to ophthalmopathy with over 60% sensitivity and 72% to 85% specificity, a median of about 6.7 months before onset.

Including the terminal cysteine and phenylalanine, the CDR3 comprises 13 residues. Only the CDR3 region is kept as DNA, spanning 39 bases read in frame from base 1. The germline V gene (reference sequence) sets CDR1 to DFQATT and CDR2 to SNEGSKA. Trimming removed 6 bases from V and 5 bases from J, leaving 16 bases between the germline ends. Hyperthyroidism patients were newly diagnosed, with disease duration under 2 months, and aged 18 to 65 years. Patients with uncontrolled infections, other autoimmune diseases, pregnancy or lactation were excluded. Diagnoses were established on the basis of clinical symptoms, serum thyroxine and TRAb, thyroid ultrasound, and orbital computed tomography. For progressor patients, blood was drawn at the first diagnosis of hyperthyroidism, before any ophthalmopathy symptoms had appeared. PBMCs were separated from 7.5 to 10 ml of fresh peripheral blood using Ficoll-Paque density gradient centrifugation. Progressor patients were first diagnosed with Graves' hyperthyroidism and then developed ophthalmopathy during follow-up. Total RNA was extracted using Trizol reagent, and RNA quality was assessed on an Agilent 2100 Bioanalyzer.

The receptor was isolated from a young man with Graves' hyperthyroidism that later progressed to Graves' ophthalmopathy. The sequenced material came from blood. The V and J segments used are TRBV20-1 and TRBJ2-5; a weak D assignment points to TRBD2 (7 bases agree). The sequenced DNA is TGCAGTGCCCGCGTGGGGGGGCTTGAGACCCAGTACTTC. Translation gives CSARVGGLETQYF.